The following is a TCR beta chain sequence with its context. The record originates from a study of control samples from healthy donors and cancer patients. Clones were sequenced by immunoSEQ multiplex PCR, and TCRdb holds only the in-frame ones, with some missing. The sample consists of under 450,000 clones, 80% to 95% of them appearing once. V trimming: 2 bases; J trimming: 1 base; junction bases outside the gene matches: 12. The CDR3 has 18 amino acids. From germline, CDR1 is SGHTA and CDR2 FQGTGA. This TCR came from a man in his forties with head and neck cancer. The rearrangement uses TRBV7-3 and TRBJ1-1; 8 bases match TRBD1. The sample consisted of PBMCs. CDR3 region: CASSLFAIPGTGNTEAFF. In DNA form, the CDR3 reads TGTGCCAGCAGCTTATTCGCCATCCCCGGGACAGGGAACACTGAAGCTTTCTTT. Based on the CDR3 plus reference TRBV7-3 and TRBJ1-1, the full variable domain is GAGVSQTPSNKVTEKGKYVELRCDPISGHTALYWYRQSLGQGPEFLIYFQGTGAADDSGLPNDRFFAVRPEGSVSTLKIQRTERGDSAVYLCASSLFAIPGTGNTEAFFGQGTRLTVV.